These 32 T cell receptor beta chains were all obtained from the same sample, sequenced in a study of long-term antiretroviral therapy in people with HIV. The libraries were made with immunoSEQ v3.0 at survey level. This table comes from immunoSEQ multiplex PCR, and its TCRdb copy is limited to in-frame clones, with some not included. This repertoire shows more than 20,000 clones, around 87% found once; its top ten account for 3.6%. The sample consisted of unsorted PBMCs, taken 1.9 years after starting antiretroviral therapy. All receptors derive from a woman aged 25-40 years with HIV.

The CDR3 sequence: CASSPDSRGNTEAFF. CDR3 DNA sequence: TGCGCCAGCAGCCCCGACTCCAGGGGAAACACTGAAGCTTTCTTT. The V and J genes are TRBV5-1 and TRBJ1-1; the D gene is possibly TRBD1 (6 bases). Germline CDR1 is SGHRS and CDR2 is YFSETQ. Trimming pared 4 bases from V and 2 bases from J, leaving 15 bases between. The CDR3 sequence is 15 residues long.

The CDR3 DNA follows: TGTGCCAGCAGCTTAACGCCGGGGACCGGGGAGCTGTTTTTT. Its protein is CASSLTPGTGELFF. The V and J genes are TRBV7-3 and TRBJ2-2, with a tentative D call TRBD2 (5 bases). This CDR3 has 14 residues. Germline V gene data show CDR1 as SGHTA and CDR2 as FQGTGA. V shed 0 bases and J shed 5 bases, with 7 bases lying between them.

This clone was counted once. J is TRBJ1-1 and V is TRBV5-1; D is unclear. CDR1 is SGHRS and CDR2 is YFSETQ in the germline V gene. V gave up 0 bases and J gave up 1 base, with 10 bases separating them. The CDR3 length is 15 residues. As DNA, the CDR3 is TGCGCCAGCAGCTTGGAAGGCAGTTCGAACACTGAAGCTTTCTTT. Protein product: CASSLEGSSNTEAFF.

The chain uses TRBV5-1 and TRBJ1-1; D gene ambiguous. This CDR3 spans 13 amino acids. Germline assignment: CDR1 SGHRS and CDR2 YFSETQ. Trimming cost V 0 bases and J 1 base, with 4 bases left between them. The CDR3 sequence: CASSLAGNTEAFF. The CDR3 bases are TGCGCCAGCAGCTTGGCAGGGAACACTGAAGCTTTCTTT.

This sequence joins TRBV11-2 and TRBJ2-7; no firm D call. Trimming stripped 2 bases from V and 6 bases from J, with 8 bases between. This CDR3 is 12 amino acids long. Germline V gene lookup returns CDR1 SGHAT and CDR2 FQNNGV. CDR3 residues: CASSLMGGEQYV. The DNA for the CDR3 is TGTGCCAGCAGCTTAATGGGTGGCGAGCAGTACGTC.

This sequence joins TRBV30 and TRBJ1-2; D is unresolved. The CDR3 extends over 13 amino acids. V was trimmed by 0 bases and J by 2 bases, leaving 7 bases between them. The germline gives CDR1 GTSNPN, CDR2 SVGIG (reference sequence). The CDR3 nucleotides are TGTGCCTGGAGTGTAGATGAGAACTATGGCTACACCTTC. Amino acids: CAWSVDENYGYTF.

This clone was seen once. The genes are TRBV7-6 and TRBJ2-7; a possible D gene is TRBD2 (6 bases). The CDR3 spans 17 residues. Trimming removed 5 bases from V and 4 bases from J, with 24 bases in between. Germline CDR1 reads SGHVS; CDR2 reads FNYEAQ. CDR3 in DNA: TGTGCCAGCAGCAAGGACTACTCCCAGACACTTACTTACGAGCAGTACGTC. It translates to CASSKDYSQTLTYEQYV.

This chain links TRBV6-1 with TRBJ1-1; D is perhaps TRBD1 (5 bases). The CDR3 loop spans 12 amino acids. V was pared by 6 bases and J by 4 bases, with 9 bases between. CDR1 is MNHNS, CDR2 SASEGT, per germline. As DNA, the CDR3 is TGTGCCAGCAGGGGGGAGGGCACTGAAGCTTTCTTT. It is translated as CASRGEGTEAFF.

V gene TRBV27 combines with J gene TRBJ2-7; 12 bases agree with TRBD1. This CDR3 spans 14 amino acids. With V trimmed by 8 bases and J by 6 bases, 8 bases remained unmatched. Germline loops: CDR1 MNHEY, CDR2 SMNVEV (reference sequence). The CDR3 DNA is TGTGCCAGCGGCACCGGGACAGGGGGCGGCGAGCAGTACGTC. It codes for CASGTGTGGGEQYV.

The chain carries TRBV14 and TRBJ1-3, with D tentatively TRBD1 (5 bases). Germline assignment: CDR1 SGHDN and CDR2 FVKESK. The CDR3 loop spans 17 amino acids. Trimming left V 1 base short and J 0 bases short, with 13 bases between. As DNA, the CDR3 is TGTGCCAGCAGCCAAGGGGGACGGCTGCCCTCTGGAAACACCATATATTTT. Translation: CASSQGGRLPSGNTIYF.

This chain joins TRBV29-1 and TRBJ1-1; 7 positions match TRBD1. Unmatched junction bases numbered 11, after V lost 4 bases and J lost 6 bases. The CDR3 has 14 amino acids. The germline V gene encodes CDR1 SQVTM and CDR2 ANQGSEA. CDR3 DNA: TGCAGCGTTGCGCTAGGGGGCGTCAGCTCTGAAGCTTTCTTT. Protein: CSVALGGVSSEAFF.

This clone appeared a single time. The DNA of the CDR3 is TGTGCCAGCAAGTTTCCCGGGACTAGCGAGTACGAGCAGTACTTC. This encodes CASKFPGTSEYEQYF. This chain links TRBV2 with TRBJ2-7; 10 bases line up with TRBD2. The CDR3 consists of 15 residues. From germline, CDR1 is SNHLY and CDR2 FYNNEI. Unmatched junction bases numbered 10, after V lost 7 bases and J lost 4 bases.

The genes are TRBV5-1 and TRBJ2-3, with D uncertain. The CDR3 extends over 13 amino acids. The ends were cut back, 2 bases at V and 0 bases at J, with 4 bases in the middle. In germline, CDR1 is SGHRS, CDR2 YFSETQ. Here the CDR3 DNA reads TGCGCCAGCAGCTTAACTAGCACAGATACGCAGTATTTT. This translates into CASSLTSTDTQYF.

The chain recombines TRBV6-1 with TRBJ2-3, with D perhaps TRBD2 (6 bases). The CDR3 spans 17 residues. Germline lookup yields CDR1 MNHNS and CDR2 SASEGT. Trimming left V 2 bases short and J 4 bases short, with 19 bases between. CDR3 DNA sequence: TGTGCCAGCAGTGAACGGGGGAGACTACCTCTCCCAGATACGCAGTATTTT. This translates into CASSERGRLPLPDTQYF.

The chain links TRBV10-3 to TRBJ1-1; the match to TRBD1 covers 7 bases. From germline, CDR1 is ENHRY and CDR2 SYGVKD. This CDR3 spans 14 amino acids. Trimming removed 2 bases from V and 4 bases from J; junction bases left unmatched: 4. The CDR3 loop is CAISERQGGTEAFF. In nucleotides, the CDR3 is TGTGCCATCAGTGAGAGGCAGGGGGGCACTGAAGCTTTCTTT.

The rearrangement links TRBV2 to TRBJ2-6; D is ambiguous. Germline V gene lookup returns CDR1 SNHLY and CDR2 FYNNEI. Trimming removed 7 bases from V and 0 bases from J, with 4 bases in between. This CDR3 contains 13 residues. CDR3 amino acids: CASIYSGANVLTF. In nucleotides, the CDR3 is TGTGCCAGCATCTACTCTGGGGCCAACGTCCTGACTTTC.

CDR3 sequence reads: CASSSVRGTANYGYTF. The CDR3 DNA reads as TGTGCCAGCAGTTCGGTCAGGGGGACAGCTAACTATGGCTACACCTTC. The chain links TRBV27 to TRBJ1-2, with 7 bases lining up with TRBD1. The V gene's germline CDR1 is MNHEY and CDR2 SMNVEV (reference sequence). The J segment lost 0 bases and the V segment lost 4 bases, leaving 8 bases of the junction unmatched. The CDR3 runs to 16 residues.

The rearrangement links TRBV29-1 to TRBJ1-2, with a weak D call TRBD1 (6 bases). The CDR3 contains 14 residues. CDR1 is SQVTM, CDR2 ANQGSEA, per germline. The CDR3 reads CPPLVRGVAHGYTF. In DNA, the CDR3 is TGCCCCCCCCTTGTGAGGGGGGTCGCTCATGGCTACACCTTC. Combining the CDR3 with reference TRBV29-1 and TRBJ1-2 gives the whole variable domain SAVISQKPSRDICQRGTSLTIQCQVDSQVTMMFWYRQQPGQSLTLIATANQGSEATYESGFVIDKFPISRPNLTFSTLTVSNMSPEDSSIYLCPPLVRGVAHGYTFGSGTRLTVV.

The V gene is TRBV6-1, the J gene TRBJ2-2; 8 positions match TRBD1. This CDR3 comprises 16 residues. Germline V gene data show CDR1 as MNHNS and CDR2 as SASEGT. With 0 bases clipped from V and 5 bases from J, the junction kept 5 bases outside the gene matches. CDR3 protein: CASSEAPGQATGELFF. The CDR3 DNA follows: TGTGCCAGCAGTGAAGCACCGGGACAGGCAACCGGGGAGCTGTTTTTT.

The chain employs TRBV6-1 and TRBJ2-7; no definite D call. This CDR3 contains 13 residues. V lost 1 base and J 6 bases, leaving 10 bases between the germline ends. The germline V gene encodes CDR1 MNHNS and CDR2 SASEGT. The CDR3 loop reads CASSEDSRSEQYV. CDR3 DNA sequence: TGTGCCAGCAGTGAAGACAGTCGAAGCGAGCAGTACGTC.

The rearrangement links TRBV5-6 to TRBJ2-5; 7 bases line up with TRBD1. Germline CDR1 reads SGHDT; CDR2 reads YYEEEE. The CDR3 runs 16 residues. The trim removed 3 bases at V and 1 base at J, leaving 9 bases unmatched. The CDR3 nucleotides are TGTGCCAGCAGCTCCCGCCGGGACAGCCTCCAAGAGACCCAGTACTTC. It encodes CASSSRRDSLQETQYF.

The chain couples TRBV18 to TRBJ2-5; D gene unclear. V lost 0 bases to trimming and J lost 5 bases, with 4 bases between them. CDR1 KGHSH and CDR2 LQKENI come from the germline V gene. There are 12 residues in the CDR3. CDR3 region: CASSPPGETQYF. The CDR3 DNA reads as TGTGCCAGCTCACCACCGGGCGAGACCCAGTACTTC. Full variable domain (remainder filled in from reference TRBV18 and TRBJ2-5): NAGVMQNPRHLVRRRGQEARLRCSPMKGHSHVYWYRQLPEEGLKFMVYLQKENIIDESGMPKERFSAEFPKEGPSILRIQQVVRGDSAAYFCASSPPGETQYFGPGTRLLVL.

The chain combines TRBV5-6 with TRBJ2-5, with a possible D match to TRBD1 (6 bases). The CDR3 has 14 residues. The V and J ends lost 2 bases and 1 base respectively, with 9 bases between them. Germline CDR1 and CDR2: SGHDT and YYEEEE. CDR3 loop: CASSLGRGQETQYF. The CDR3 nucleotides are TGTGCCAGCAGCTTAGGCAGGGGCCAAGAGACCCAGTACTTC.

This sequence joins TRBV9 and TRBJ1-1; possibly TRBD1 for D (6 bases). Germline CDR1 reads SGDLS; CDR2 reads YYNGEE. V was trimmed by 5 bases and J by 2 bases, leaving 13 bases between them. This CDR3 has 14 residues. CDR3 region: CASSMDRINTEAFF. CDR3 DNA sequence: TGTGCCAGCAGTATGGACAGAATTAACACTGAAGCTTTCTTT. The full variable domain, completed using reference TRBV9 and TRBJ1-1, is DSGVTQTPKHLITATGQRVTLRCSPRSGDLSVYWYQQSLDQGLQFLIQYYNGEERAKGNILERFSAQQFPDLHSELNLSSLELGDSALYFCASSMDRINTEAFFGQGTRLTVV.

This clone has only a few counts. The chain combines TRBV18 with TRBJ1-1, with 8 bases lining up with TRBD1. J was trimmed by 6 bases and V by 2 bases; bases with no gene match: 8. CDR1 and CDR2 (germline): KGHSH, LQKENI. The length of the CDR3 is 15 residues. The CDR3 nucleotides read TGTGCCAGCTCACCATCCGGACAGGGCCGGGCTGAAGCTTTCTTT. This translates into CASSPSGQGRAEAFF.

In DNA, the CDR3 is TGTGCCAGCAGTGAAGCGAGCGGGGGGGGACGCACAGATACGCAGTATTTT. This gives the protein CASSEASGGGRTDTQYF. The rearrangement joins TRBV6-1 to TRBJ2-3; 10 bases are a match to TRBD2. Germline CDR1 is MNHNS and CDR2 is SASEGT. The CDR3 extends over 17 amino acids. V shed 0 bases, J shed 1 base, and the junction held 4 bases outside the gene matches.

The chain uses TRBV9 and TRBJ1-2; the D is unclear. CDR1 and CDR2 from the germline V gene are SGDLS and YYNGEE. The CDR3 length is 15 residues. The V end was cut by 0 bases, the J end by 1 base, with 10 bases between. For the CDR3, the DNA is TGTGCCAGCAGCGTAGCCCTTGGTCTTAACTATGGCTACACCTTC. Its translation: CASSVALGLNYGYTF.

The chain links TRBV9 to TRBJ2-7; 9 bases are a match to TRBD1. CDR1 is SGDLS and CDR2 is YYNGEE in the germline V gene. This CDR3 is built from 15 residues. V lost 0 bases, J lost 5 bases, and 6 bases stayed unmatched. CDR3 amino acids: CASSVGSGQGNEQYF. CDR3 DNA sequence: TGTGCCAGCAGCGTAGGATCGGGACAGGGTAACGAGCAGTACTTC.

The J gene is TRBJ1-2, the V gene TRBV4-2; 9 positions match TRBD1. The germline V gene encodes CDR1 LGHNA and CDR2 YNFKEQ. This CDR3 region has 16 residues. The ends lost 1 base at V and 3 bases at J; junction bases unmatched: 6. The CDR3: CASSQGRTGEHYGYTF. The CDR3 bases are TGTGCCAGCAGCCAAGGCCGGACAGGGGAGCACTATGGCTACACCTTC.

V is TRBV7-6 and J is TRBJ2-4; no clear D gene. Looked up from germline, CDR1 is SGHVS and CDR2 is FNYEAQ. The CDR3 runs 15 residues. The ends were cut back, 1 base at V and 0 bases at J, with 7 bases in the middle. CDR3 sequence reads: CASSLGQLAKNIQYF. The CDR3 DNA follows: TGTGCCAGCAGCTTAGGCCAGCTAGCCAAAAACATTCAGTACTTC. The full variable domain, completed using reference TRBV7-6 and TRBJ2-4, is GAGVSQSPRYKVTKRGQDVALRCDPISGHVSLYWYRQALGQGPEFLTYFNYEAQQDKSGLPNDRFSAERPEGSISTLTIQRTEQRDSAMYRCASSLGQLAKNIQYFGAGTRLSVL.

For the CDR3, the DNA is TGTGCCAGCAGTGGACTACAGGGGGGCTCTGGAAACACCATATATTTT. Translating it yields CASSGLQGGSGNTIYF. The V gene is TRBV6-1, the J gene TRBJ1-3, with TRBD1 matching 8 bases. CDR1 is MNHNS and CDR2 is SASEGT in the germline V gene. V shed 4 bases, J shed 0 bases, and the junction held 5 bases outside the gene matches. The CDR3 sequence is 16 residues long.

The chain joins TRBV7-2 to TRBJ2-5, with 7 bases identical to TRBD2. V trimming: 4 bases; J trimming: 2 bases; junction bases outside the gene matches: 10. Looked up from germline, CDR1 is SGHTA and CDR2 is FQGNSA. The CDR3 has 16 residues. CDR3 DNA sequence: TGTGCCAGCAGCTCTCCTTTCAGCGGGGCTCAAGAGACCCAGTACTTC. Encoded protein: CASSSPFSGAQETQYF.